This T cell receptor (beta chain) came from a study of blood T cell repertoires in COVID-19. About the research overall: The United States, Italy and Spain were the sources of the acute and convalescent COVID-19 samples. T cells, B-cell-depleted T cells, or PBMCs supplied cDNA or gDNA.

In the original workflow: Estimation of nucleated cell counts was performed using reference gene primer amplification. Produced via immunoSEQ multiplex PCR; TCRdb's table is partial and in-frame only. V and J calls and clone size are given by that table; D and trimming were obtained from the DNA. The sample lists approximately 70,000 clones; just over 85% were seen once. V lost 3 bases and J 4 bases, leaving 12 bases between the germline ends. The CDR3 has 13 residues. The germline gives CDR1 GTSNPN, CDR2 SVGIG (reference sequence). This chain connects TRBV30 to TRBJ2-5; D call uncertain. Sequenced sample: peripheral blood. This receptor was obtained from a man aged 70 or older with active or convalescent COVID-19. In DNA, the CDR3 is TGTGCCTGGAGCTCCTACTTGGTAGAGACCCAGTACTTC. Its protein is CAWSSYLVETQYF.